A selection of T cell receptor beta chains follows, all from one sample in a study of blood T cell repertoires in COVID-19. Profiled with immunoSEQ multiplex PCR; TCRdb holds only in-frame clones, not every one. The top ten clones hold around 25% of a sample with over 200,000 clones, over 70% of them seen once. Source material: peripheral blood. Receptors originate from a man aged 35-49 years with acute or convalescent COVID-19. Both conserved end residues are part of each CDR3. A D gene is named only where the DNA matches it firmly. Size is omitted from some rows. Given values are once, few, many or a class for expanded clones.

size | D | J | V | DNA | CDR3
NA | NA | TRBJ2-2 | TRBV15 | TGTGCCACCAGCAGAGATTATCGGGTCCTGTTTTTT | CATSRDYRVLFF
NA | NA | TRBJ1-3 | TRBV18 | TGTGCCAGCTCACCGACGGAGGAGTTCTCTGGAAACACCATATATTTT | CASSPTEEFSGNTIYF
NA | TRBD2 | TRBJ2-2 | TRBV15 | TGTGCCACCAGTTCCGGGACTACCTCCACCGGGGAGCTGTTTTTT | CATSSGTTSTGELFF
NA | NA | TRBJ1-2 | TRBV5-3 | TGTGCCCTGGGCTGGGGCCCTGCCTACACCTTC | CALGWGPAYTF
once | NA | TRBJ1-2 | TRBV5-1 | TGCGCCAGCGCGCTGGGAGCAGCTGATGGCTACACCTTC | CASALGAADGYTF
NA | NA | TRBJ1-5 | TRBV10-3 | TGTGCCATCAGTGGTGGAGAACAGCCCCAGCATTTT | CAISGGEQPQHF
NA | TRBD2 | TRBJ2-1 | TRBV6-1 | TGTGCCAGCAGTGAAGGACTAGCGGGAGTCCATGAGCAGTTCTTC | CASSEGLAGVHEQFF
NA | TRBD1 | TRBJ1-2 | TRBV7-2 | TGTGCCAGCAGCTTGCCCGGGACAGGGTCCTTATATGGCTACACCTTC | CASSLPGTGSLYGYTF
NA | NA | TRBJ1-2 | TRBV30 | TGTGCCTGGAGTTGGGGGCCAGGGGGCTACACCTTC | CAWSWGPGGYTF
NA | NA | TRBJ1-3 | TRBV10-3 | TGTGCCATCAGGGAGGGTGGCGGAAACACCATATATTTT | CAIREGGGNTIYF
NA | NA | TRBJ1-2 | TRBV10-1 | TGCGCCAGCAGTGAGTCGAAGAGGGCAGACTATGGCTACACCTTC | CASSESKRADYGYTF
NA | NA | TRBJ2-5 | TRBV6-2/TRBV6-3 | TGTGCCAGCAGTTACTATACGGACTCCCAAGAGACCCAGTACTTC | CASSYYTDSQETQYF
NA | TRBD1 | TRBJ1-5 | TRBV2 | TGTGCCAGCAGTCCGACAGGGTTGGAAAGTCAGCCCCAGCATTTT | CASSPTGLESQPQHF
NA | TRBD2 | TRBJ2-2 | TRBV27 | TGTGCCAGCAGGACTAGCGGATCCTCGGGGGCCGGGGAGCTGTTTTTT | CASRTSGSSGAGELFF
once | TRBD1 | TRBJ2-5 | TRBV5-6 | TGTGCCAGCAGCTCCACTGACAGGGGGCATGAGACCCAGTACTTC | CASSSTDRGHETQYF
NA | TRBD2 | TRBJ2-1 | TRBV18 | TGTGCCAGCTCACCACAACTAGCGGGAGTTGACAATGAGCAGTTCTTC | CASSPQLAGVDNEQFF
NA | TRBD2 | TRBJ2-5 | TRBV13 | TGTGCCAGCAGCTCTCCGACTAGCGGCCTCCAAGAGACCCAGTACTTC | CASSSPTSGLQETQYF
NA | NA | TRBJ1-2 | TRBV7-9 | TGTGCCAGCAGCTTAGTGCAGGAAGCCTATGGCTACACCTTC | CASSLVQEAYGYTF
NA | TRBD1 | TRBJ2-7 | TRBV3-1/TRBV3-2 | TGTGCCAGCAGCCAAAACCGGGACAGCTACGAGCAGTACTTC | CASSQNRDSYEQYF
NA | NA | TRBJ1-1 | TRBV27 | TGTGCCAGCAGCCCAGGGGAGGGGGGGAGCACTGAAGCTTTCTTT | CASSPGEGGSTEAFF
NA | NA | TRBJ2-1 | TRBV12-3/TRBV12-4 | TGTGCCAGCGGAAGGACTAAGGTTGAGCAGTTCTTC | CASGRTKVEQFF
once | NA | TRBJ1-5 | TRBV4-3 | TGCGCCAGCAGCCAAGATCGAGTTAGCAATCAGCCCCAGCATTTT | CASSQDRVSNQPQHF
NA | TRBD2 | TRBJ2-1 | TRBV18 | TGTGCCAGCTCACCACCCCGGCTAGCGGGAGCGGATGAGCAGTTCTTC | CASSPPRLAGADEQFF
NA | TRBD1 | TRBJ1-1 | TRBV6-5 | TGTGCCAGCAGTAAAATACAGGGGCTAAGCGAAGAAGCTTTCTTT | CASSKIQGLSEEAFF
NA | NA | TRBJ2-5 | TRBV19 | TGTGCCAGTAGTATCGGAGGTGAGACCCAGTACTTC | CASSIGGETQYF
NA | NA | TRBJ2-2 | TRBV11-2 | TGTGCCAGCAGCTTATTCGAGGGTACCGGGGAGCTGTTTTTT | CASSLFEGTGELFF
NA | TRBD1 | TRBJ1-1 | TRBV25-1 | TGTGCCAGCAGTGAATGGGGACAGGGGAGGACTGAAGCTTTCTTT | CASSEWGQGRTEAFF
NA | NA | TRBJ1-2 | TRBV10-3 | TGTGCCATCAGTGAGTTGGATGGAGTTGGCTACACCTTC | CAISELDGVGYTF
NA | NA | TRBJ2-1 | TRBV12-3/TRBV12-4 | TGTGCCAGCAGTTTGGTAGGGGTGGATGAGCAGTTCTTC | CASSLVGVDEQFF
NA | NA | TRBJ1-5 | TRBV4-2 | TGTGCCAGCAGCCAAGAGGGGGCGAAGCCCCAGCATTTT | CASSQEGAKPQHF
NA | NA | TRBJ2-7 | TRBV4-3 | TGCGCCAGCAGCCAGTCCCAGGTGGCAGGGTCTACGAACGAGCAGTACTTC | CASSQSQVAGSTNEQYF
NA | TRBD2 | TRBJ2-7 | TRBV19 | TGTGCCAGTAGTATAGGGTCAGCGGGATCCTACGAGCAGTACTTC | CASSIGSAGSYEQYF
NA | NA | TRBJ2-2 | TRBV7-2 | TGTGCCAGCAGCGAAGAACTAGTGGCCGGGGAGCTGTTTTTT | CASSEELVAGELFF
NA | NA | TRBJ1-1 | TRBV27 | TGTGCCAGCAGTTTCGTCGGCGGGAACACTGAAGCTTTCTTT | CASSFVGGNTEAFF
once | NA | TRBJ2-5 | TRBV12-3/TRBV12-4 | TGTGCCAGCACCGTGGACTACCAAGAGACCCAGTACTTC | CASTVDYQETQYF
NA | NA | TRBJ1-2 | TRBV7-9 | TGTGCCAGCAGCTTAGCGACAGCCTATGGCTACACCTTC | CASSLATAYGYTF
NA | TRBD1 | TRBJ1-1 | TRBV25-1 | TGTGCCAGCAGTGAGACAGGGGGTCGAGCTTTCTTT | CASSETGGRAFF
NA | NA | TRBJ2-7 | TRBV28 | TGTGCCAGCAGGGGCGTCCGGGACTTCACCTACGAGCAGTACTTC | CASRGVRDFTYEQYF
once | TRBD2 | TRBJ2-7 | TRBV6-6 | TGTGCCAGCAGATCAGAACTAGCGGGAGTATCCTACGAGCAGTACTTC | CASRSELAGVSYEQYF
NA | NA | TRBJ2-1 | TRBV21-1 | TGTGCCAGCAGCAAAGCGAGACAGGGCCCCAACTACAATGAGCAGTTCTTC | CASSKARQGPNYNEQFF